Reported below is one T cell receptor beta chain. The CDR3 runs 13 residues. Between the trimmed V and J ends, which lost 7 bases and 6 bases, there was a span of 15 bases. The germline V gene encodes CDR1 LGHNT and CDR2 FRNRAP. Sequencing was performed with immunoSEQ multiplex PCR; in TCRdb, only in-frame clones are kept and a portion is missing. The table includes about 460,000 clones, 75% to 80% detected once. The data derive from a study of shared clonotypes between healthy human individuals. The sequence was collected from a woman aged 40 to 50 in good health. Some clones in this sample may be carry-over from other donors' samples. The chain combines TRBV12-5 with TRBJ1-2; D is perhaps TRBD1 (5 bases). The specimen was PBMCs. The CDR3 nucleotides read TGTGCTAGTGCCGATACAGGATTCAATGGCTACACCTTC. Translating it yields CASADTGFNGYTF.